Each of the 5 T cell receptor beta chains below was sequenced from the same sample in a study of shared clonotypes between healthy human individuals. TCRdb's table, derived via immunoSEQ multiplex PCR, lists solely in-frame clones and lacks some. Of around 2,000,000 clones in the sample, roughly 94% are singletons; the top ten hold 0.1% to 0.15%. The material sequenced was naive CD4+ T cells sorted from blood. The subset is: CD45RA+ positively selected. The receptors come from a man in his late teens or twenties in good health.

The rearrangement joins TRBV2 to TRBJ1-5; perhaps TRBD1 as D (6 bases). CDR1 is SNHLY and CDR2 is FYNNEI in the germline V gene. The V and J ends lost 3 bases and 12 bases respectively, with 9 bases between them. CDR3 size: 11 residues. The CDR3 DNA reads TGTGCCAGCAGTGACCCGGACAGCCAGCATTTT. Encoded protein: CASSDPDSQHF.

The CDR3 DNA is TGCGCCAGCAGTGAGTCGGAGTCGGGGAGCGTCATCTATGGCTACACCTTC. As protein: CASSESESGSVIYGYTF. The V gene is TRBV10-1, the J gene TRBJ1-2; D ambiguous. This CDR3 is built from 17 residues. In germline, CDR1 is WNHNN, CDR2 SYGVQD (reference sequence). Deletions cut 0 bases from V and 4 bases from J, with 18 bases between.

The chain is built from TRBV10-2 and TRBJ1-2; possible D gene TRBD1, 5 bases. The CDR3 extends over 16 amino acids. The germline CDR1 and CDR2 sequences are WSHSY and SAAADI. V lost 3 bases and J 6 bases, leaving 20 bases between the germline ends. The CDR3 region has the DNA TGCGCCAGCAGTGACCCAAAAGCGGCAGGGCGGCATGGCTACACCTTC. Protein: CASSDPKAAGRHGYTF.

This chain links TRBV11-2 with TRBJ2-3, with D perhaps TRBD1 (5 bases). This CDR3 contains 13 residues. V lost 3 bases and J lost 5, with 9 bases in between. In germline, CDR1 is SGHAT, CDR2 FQNNGV. CDR3 residues: CASSFPGQDTQYF. Here the CDR3 DNA reads TGTGCCAGCAGCTTCCCAGGGCAAGATACGCAGTATTTT.

This clone has only a few counts. The chain has TRBV4-1 and TRBJ1-5, with 7 positions matching TRBD1. The CDR3 runs 15 residues. After removal of 3 bases from V and 6 bases from J, the junction contained 8 bases not matched to a gene. CDR1 and CDR2 (germline): MGHRA, YSYEKL. CDR3: CASSQGQIESQPQHF. The CDR3 DNA follows: TGCGCCAGCAGCCAGGGACAGATAGAGTCTCAGCCCCAGCATTTT.